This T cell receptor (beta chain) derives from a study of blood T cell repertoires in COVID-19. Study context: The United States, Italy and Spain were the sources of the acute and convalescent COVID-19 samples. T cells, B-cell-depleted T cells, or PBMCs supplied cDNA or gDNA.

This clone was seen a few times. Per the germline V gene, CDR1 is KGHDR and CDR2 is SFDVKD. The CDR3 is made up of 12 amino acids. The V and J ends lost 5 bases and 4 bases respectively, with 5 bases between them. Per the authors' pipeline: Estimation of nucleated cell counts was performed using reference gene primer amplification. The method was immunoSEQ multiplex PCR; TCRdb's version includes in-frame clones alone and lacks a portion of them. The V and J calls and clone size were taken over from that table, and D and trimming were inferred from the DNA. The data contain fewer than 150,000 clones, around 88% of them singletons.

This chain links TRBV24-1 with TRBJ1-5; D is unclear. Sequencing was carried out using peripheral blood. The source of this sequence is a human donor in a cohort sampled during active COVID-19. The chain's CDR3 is CATSAGNQPQHF. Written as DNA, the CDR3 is TGTGCCACCAGTGCGGGGAATCAGCCCCAGCATTTT.